This TCR beta chain comes out of a study of control samples from healthy donors and cancer patients. This table comes from immunoSEQ multiplex PCR, and its TCRdb copy is limited to in-frame clones, with some not included. The sample lists about 49,000 clones, roughly 92% occurring once. Germline V CDR1 and CDR2: SGDLS, YYNGEE. This CDR3 spans 15 amino acids. The ends were cut back, 3 bases at V and 7 bases at J, with 14 bases in the middle. Sequencing was done on a sample of PBMCs. J is TRBJ1-6 and V is TRBV9; maybe TRBD1 (5 bases). This receptor was obtained from a man under 40 with colorectal cancer. CDR3 sequence (DNA): TGTGCCAGCAGCGGAAGAGGGGCTGGGAATTCACCCCTCCACTTT. Its protein is CASSGRGAGNSPLHF. Complete variable domain (other parts from reference TRBV9 and TRBJ1-6): DSGVTQTPKHLITATGQRVTLRCSPRSGDLSVYWYQQSLDQGLQFLIQYYNGEERAKGNILERFSAQQFPDLHSELNLSSLELGDSALYFCASSGRGAGNSPLHFGNGTRLTVT.